Listed below are T cell receptor beta chains from one sample, sequenced in a study of blood T cell repertoires in COVID-19. Libraries were prepared by immunoSEQ multiplex PCR; TCRdb keeps only in-frame clonotypes and omits some of them. The sample lists 150,000 to 200,000 clones, roughly 83% occurring once. The material sequenced was peripheral blood. The receptors originated from a human donor in a cohort sampled during active COVID-19. Both conserved end residues are part of each CDR3. D genes are given only for firm matches. Rows give clone size only sometimes, using once, few, many, or a class for an expanded clone.

d_gene: TRBD1
abundance: .
j_gene: TRBJ2-7
v_gene: TRBV6-5
CDR3aa: CASSYSSRGPYEQYF
CDR3nt: TGTGCCAGCAGTTACTCGAGTAGGGGGCCCTACGAGCAGTACTTC

d_gene: TRBD2
abundance: .
j_gene: TRBJ2-7
v_gene: TRBV28
CDR3aa: CASSSGTSGAYEQYF
CDR3nt: TGTGCCAGCAGTTCCGGGACTAGCGGGGCCTACGAGCAGTACTTC

d_gene: .
abundance: once
j_gene: TRBJ1-3
v_gene: TRBV11-2
CDR3aa: CASSLVEASLILSGNTIYF
CDR3nt: TGTGCCAGCAGCTTAGTTGAGGCCAGCCTAATCCTCTCTGGAAACACCATATATTTT

d_gene: .
abundance: .
j_gene: TRBJ2-5
v_gene: TRBV6-5
CDR3aa: CASSHDSEETQYF
CDR3nt: TGTGCCAGCAGCCACGACAGTGAAGAGACCCAGTACTTC

d_gene: TRBD2
abundance: .
j_gene: TRBJ2-7
v_gene: TRBV11-2
CDR3aa: CASSQRDPTYEQYF
CDR3nt: TGTGCCAGCAGCCAGCGGGATCCAACCTACGAGCAGTACTTC

d_gene: TRBD1
abundance: .
j_gene: TRBJ2-7
v_gene: TRBV6-5
CDR3aa: CASSSGQGYEQYF
CDR3nt: TGTGCCAGCTCCTCGGGACAGGGGTACGAGCAGTACTTC

d_gene: TRBD2
abundance: .
j_gene: TRBJ2-4
v_gene: TRBV6-5
CDR3aa: CASSYPGGGNIQYF
CDR3nt: TGTGCCAGCAGTTACCCCGGGGGGGGGAACATTCAGTACTTC

d_gene: TRBD2
abundance: .
j_gene: TRBJ2-3
v_gene: TRBV6-5
CDR3aa: CASSYGAGGSTDTQYF
CDR3nt: TGTGCCAGCAGTTACGGGGCGGGGGGTAGCACAGATACGCAGTATTTT

d_gene: TRBD2
abundance: .
j_gene: TRBJ2-7
v_gene: TRBV4-3
CDR3aa: CASSQGGLAGHYEQYF
CDR3nt: TGCGCCAGCAGCCAAGGGGGACTAGCGGGGCACTACGAGCAGTACTTC

d_gene: TRBD1
abundance: .
j_gene: TRBJ1-2
v_gene: TRBV5-6
CDR3aa: CASSSTRDRLYGYTF
CDR3nt: TGTGCCAGCAGCTCTACCCGGGACAGGCTCTATGGCTACACCTTC

d_gene: .
abundance: once
j_gene: TRBJ2-7
v_gene: TRBV10-2
CDR3aa: CASSPDRSLSYEQYF
CDR3nt: TGCGCCAGCAGTCCCGACAGATCCTTATCCTACGAGCAGTACTTC

d_gene: .
abundance: .
j_gene: TRBJ2-7
v_gene: TRBV19
CDR3aa: CASSIGSRALSEQYF
CDR3nt: TGTGCCAGTAGTATTGGCAGCAGGGCCCTCAGCGAGCAGTACTTC

d_gene: TRBD1
abundance: .
j_gene: TRBJ2-7
v_gene: TRBV5-6
CDR3aa: CASSPTGGVDEQYF
CDR3nt: TGTGCCAGCAGCCCTACAGGGGGTGTCGACGAGCAGTACTTC

d_gene: TRBD1
abundance: .
j_gene: TRBJ1-6
v_gene: TRBV9
CDR3aa: CASSVVSGGFETLHF
CDR3nt: TGTGCCAGCAGCGTAGTGTCAGGGGGCTTCGAAACCCTCCACTTT

d_gene: .
abundance: .
j_gene: TRBJ1-1
v_gene: TRBV3-1/TRBV3-2
CDR3aa: CASNQRTENTEAFF
CDR3nt: TGTGCCAGCAATCAGCGGACGGAGAACACTGAAGCTTTCTTT

d_gene: TRBD2
abundance: .
j_gene: TRBJ2-7
v_gene: TRBV9
CDR3aa: CASSVVGGSGSLNEQYF
CDR3nt: TGTGCCAGCAGCGTAGTTGGTGGAAGCGGGAGTTTGAACGAGCAGTACTTC

d_gene: .
abundance: .
j_gene: TRBJ2-7
v_gene: TRBV5-1
CDR3aa: CASSDQGSSYEQYF
CDR3nt: TGCGCCAGCAGTGATCAGGGGAGCTCCTACGAGCAGTACTTC